The 9 T cell receptor beta chains in this list originate from one sample, sequenced in a study of Ad26.COV2.S vaccination and SARS-CoV-2 variants. Treatment in this sample: around 19 received Ad26.COV2.S at low or high dose, single or two shots; about 5 received placebo; per-sample allocation not given. Sampling happened 63 days after the first vaccine or placebo injection. TCRdb's table, derived via immunoSEQ multiplex PCR, lists solely in-frame clones and lacks some. The repertoire has roughly 700,000 clones, roughly 90% of them found once; the top ten carry about 1.5%. This specimen was peripheral blood, taken in a trial of Ad26.COV2.S vaccine versus placebo. These receptor sequences come from a person between 18 and 65 years old who received the Ad26.COV2.S COVID-19 vaccine or a placebo.

This clone was counted only a few times. V usage is TRBV5-4 and J usage is TRBJ2-1, with D possibly being TRBD2 (6 bases). The CDR3 has 15 amino acids. V lost 0 bases and J 3 bases, leaving 10 bases between the germline ends. Looked up from germline, CDR1 is SGHNT and CDR2 is YYREEE (reference sequence). CDR3 loop: CASSLDGGFYNEQFF. The CDR3 DNA is TGTGCCAGCAGCTTGGATGGGGGGTTCTACAATGAGCAGTTCTTC.

The chain employs TRBV4-3 and TRBJ2-1; D unclear. The CDR3 is 15 amino acids. The V gene's germline CDR1 is LGHNA and CDR2 YSLEER. V lost 1 base and J 0 bases, leaving 7 bases between the germline ends. CDR3 sequence: CASSQADSSYNEQFF. The CDR3 DNA reads as TGCGCCAGCAGCCAAGCCGATAGCTCCTACAATGAGCAGTTCTTC.

This chain connects TRBV7-9 to TRBJ1-3; no definite D call. Germline V CDR1 and CDR2: SEHNR, FQNEAQ (reference sequence). The CDR3 contains 15 residues. V shed 5 bases and J shed 0 bases, with 11 bases lying between them. The CDR3 protein is CASSKDGSSGNTIYF. Here the CDR3 DNA reads TGTGCCAGCAGCAAAGACGGCAGCTCTGGAAACACCATATATTTT.

The chain uses TRBV7-2 and TRBJ1-1; D is ambiguous. V lost 0 bases, J lost 7 bases, and 9 bases lay in between. The CDR3 extends over 13 amino acids. CDR1 is SGHTA and CDR2 is FQGNSA in the germline V gene. The CDR3 DNA is TGTGCCAGCAGCTTAGCGCACCAGTATGAAGCTTTCTTT. Translating gives CASSLAHQYEAFF.

This sequence joins TRBV18 and TRBJ2-3; 16 positions agree with TRBD2. With V trimmed by 3 bases and J by 2 bases, 5 bases remained unmatched. CDR1 and CDR2 from the germline V gene are KGHSH and LQKENI. The CDR3 is made up of 18 amino acids. In DNA, the CDR3 is TGTGCCAGCTCACCCCCGGGACTAGCGGGGGGGAACACAGATACGCAGTATTTT. Translation gives CASSPPGLAGGNTDTQYF.

Note on this clone: This sample also contains other DNA sequences that code for the same CDR3. The rearrangement joins TRBV10-3 to TRBJ2-6; D is unresolved. The germline V gene encodes CDR1 ENHRY and CDR2 SYGVKD. The CDR3 length is 14 residues. The V gene lost 0 bases and the J gene lost 0 bases, with 0 bases spanning the gap. The CDR3 loop reads CAISESSGANVLTF. The DNA for the CDR3 is TGTGCCATCAGTGAGTCCTCTGGGGCCAACGTCCTGACTTTC.

The rearrangement joins TRBV19 to TRBJ1-5, with 11 bases fitting TRBD1. The V gene end was trimmed by 4 bases and the J gene end by 0 bases; junction bases not matched to a gene: 8. CDR3 size: 18 residues. Germline V gene sequence: CDR1 LNHDA, CDR2 SQIVND (reference sequence). CDR3 bases: TGTGCCAGTAGTAATCTGTGGGACAGGGGGTCTAGCAATCAGCCCCAGCATTTT. This sequence encodes CASSNLWDRGSSNQPQHF.

On this clone itself: A much larger clonotype is one base distant, so this may be a read error. This chain joins TRBV27 and TRBJ2-7; possibly TRBD1 or TRBD2 for D (5 bases each). Germline V CDR1 and CDR2: MNHEY, SMNVEV (reference sequence). The CDR3 is made up of 13 amino acids. The V gene lost 3 bases and the J gene lost 1 base, with 7 bases spanning the gap. This chain's CDR3 is CASSFGASYEQYF. CDR3 in DNA: TGTGCCAGCAGTTTCGGGGCTTCCTACGAGCAGTACTTC.

The chain has TRBV6-1 and TRBJ2-7; TRBD2 matches 12 bases. The V and J ends lost 4 bases and 2 bases, in that order; junction bases with no gene match: 6. In germline, CDR1 is MNHNS, CDR2 SASEGT. The CDR3 consists of 16 residues. CDR3 loop: CASSGASGRAAYEQYF. In DNA form, the CDR3 reads TGTGCCAGCAGTGGGGCTAGCGGGAGGGCGGCCTACGAGCAGTACTTC.